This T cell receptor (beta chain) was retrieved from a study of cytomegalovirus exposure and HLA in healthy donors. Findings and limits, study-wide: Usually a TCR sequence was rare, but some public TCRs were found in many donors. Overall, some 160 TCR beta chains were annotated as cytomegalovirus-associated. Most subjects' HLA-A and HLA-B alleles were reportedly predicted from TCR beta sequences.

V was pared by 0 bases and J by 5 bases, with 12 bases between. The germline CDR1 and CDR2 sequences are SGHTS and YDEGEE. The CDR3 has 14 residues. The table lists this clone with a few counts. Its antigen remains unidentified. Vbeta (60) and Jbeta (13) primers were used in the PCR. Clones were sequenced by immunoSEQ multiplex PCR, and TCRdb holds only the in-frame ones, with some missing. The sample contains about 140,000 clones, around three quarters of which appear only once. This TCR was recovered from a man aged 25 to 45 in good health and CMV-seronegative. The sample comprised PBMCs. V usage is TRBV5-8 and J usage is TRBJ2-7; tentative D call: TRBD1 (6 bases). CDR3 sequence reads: CASSLGGPWDEQYF. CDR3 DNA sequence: TGTGCCAGCAGCTTGGGGGGGCCTTGGGACGAGCAGTACTTC. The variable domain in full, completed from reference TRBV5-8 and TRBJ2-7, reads EAGVTQSPTHLIKTRGQQATLRCSPISGHTSVYWYQQALGLGLQFLLWYDEGEERNRGNFPPRFSGRQFPNYSSELNVNALELEDSALYLCASSLGGPWDEQYFGPGTRLTVT.